These 8 T cell receptor beta chains were sequenced from one sample in a study of T cell changes during pregnancy in multiple sclerosis. Only in-frame clones appear in the TCRdb table, and some are missing; sequencing was by immunoSEQ multiplex PCR. The sample contains some 60,000 clones, over 75% of which appear only once. The sample was peripheral blood, taken before pregnancy. The receptors originated from a female donor with multiple sclerosis, enrolled in a pregnancy study.

This chain joins TRBV5-6 and TRBJ1-4, with a possible D match to TRBD1 (6 bases). The CDR3 loop spans 16 amino acids. Germline loops: CDR1 SGHDT, CDR2 YYEEEE. Trimming took 5 bases from V and 4 from J, leaving 18 bases between them. The CDR3 here is CASSPVRQVDNEKLFF. As DNA, the CDR3 is TGTGCCAGCAGTCCGGTCCGACAGGTTGATAATGAAAAACTGTTTTTT. Complete variable domain (other parts from reference TRBV5-6 and TRBJ1-4): DAGVTQSPTHLIKTRGQQVTLRCSPKSGHDTVSWYQQALGQGPQFIFQYYEEEERQRGNFPDRFSGHQFPNYSSELNVNALLLGDSALYLCASSPVRQVDNEKLFFGSGTQLSVL.

The chain links TRBV7-8 to TRBJ2-1, with 10 positions matching TRBD1. The germline CDR1 and CDR2 sequences are SGHVS and FQNEAQ. With V trimmed by 7 bases and J by 4 bases, 7 bases remained unmatched. This CDR3 is built from 15 residues. For the CDR3, the DNA is TGTGCCAGCACGTGGACAGGGGGTTTTTACAATGAGCAGTTCTTC. Amino acid sequence: CASTWTGGFYNEQFF.

V gene TRBV11-2 combines with J gene TRBJ1-2, with TRBD1 matching 8 bases. The junction had 3 bases not matched to a gene; V was cut back by 1 base and J by 8 bases. The CDR3 sequence is 13 residues long. CDR1 is SGHAT and CDR2 is FQNNGV in the germline V gene. The CDR3 DNA follows: TGTGCCAGCAGCTTAGTCAGGGGGCAAGGCTACACCTTC. This codes for CASSLVRGQGYTF.

The genes are TRBV4-2 and TRBJ2-1, with 12 bases aligning to TRBD2. The CDR3 covers 17 residues. Germline assignment: CDR1 LGHNA and CDR2 YNFKEQ. The V segment lost 3 bases and the J segment 7 bases; nucleotides outside the gene matches: 10. The CDR3 sequence: CASSQEPSGGALNEQFF. The CDR3 nucleotides read TGTGCCAGCAGCCAGGAACCTAGCGGGGGGGCCCTGAATGAGCAGTTCTTC.

The chain is built from TRBV19 and TRBJ1-2; 8 bases map to TRBD1. Looked up from germline, CDR1 is LNHDA and CDR2 is SQIVND (reference sequence). V lost 3 bases, J lost 0 bases, and 3 bases stayed unmatched. The CDR3 contains 15 residues. The CDR3, as DNA: TGTGCCAGTAGTATTGGGACAGGATCTAACTATGGCTACACCTTC. Translated, it gives CASSIGTGSNYGYTF.

The rearrangement links TRBV4-3 to TRBJ2-7; 8 nucleotides agree with TRBD1. The CDR3 covers 16 residues. With V trimmed by 0 bases and J by 2 bases, 6 bases remained unmatched. Per the germline V gene, CDR1 is LGHNA and CDR2 is YSLEER. The CDR3 DNA follows: TGCGCCAGCAGCCAAGAAGGACAGGGAGGAACCTACGAGCAGTACTTC. Translated: CASSQEGQGGTYEQYF.

V gene TRBV7-3 combines with J gene TRBJ1-3; 9 nucleotides line up with TRBD1. Germline V gives CDR1 SGHTA, CDR2 FQGTGA. V was clipped by 8 bases and J by 2 bases; unmatched bases: 1. The CDR3 extends over 13 amino acids. The CDR3 is CASRQGAGNTIYF. The CDR3 bases are TGTGCCAGCCGACAGGGGGCTGGAAACACCATATATTTT.

The chain is built from TRBV6-7 and TRBJ2-5; 7 bases align to TRBD1. TRBV6-7 is sorted into the ORF group, with uncertain function. V gave up 2 bases and J gave up 5 bases; unmatched junction bases: 8. The CDR3 has 15 residues. The CDR3 sequence is CASSYRQGMFETQYF. CDR3 coding DNA: TGTGCCAGCAGTTACCGACAGGGAATGTTCGAGACCCAGTACTTC.